This T cell receptor beta chain comes out of a study of blood T cell repertoires in COVID-19 (dated by TCRdb to 2020 to 2021). With regard to the full study: Samples covering the acute and convalescent phases of COVID-19 were provided by collaborators in the United States, Italy and Spain. Where available, HLA class I and class II types were obtained from metadata supplied by the sample provider rather than from assay-based typing. Subjects who had been exposed to COVID-19, were actively infected with it, or had recovered from it provided the deeply sampled blood TCRbeta repertoires that made up the dataset. The prospective study material was composed of cDNA or gDNA derived from T cells, B-cell-depleted T cells, or PBMCs. Samples were obtained from the ongoing ImmuneRACE study (first 160 participants) and from 1,254 subjects provided by 6 global collaborators. Nearly every sample came with metadata listing a de-identified subject ID, COVID-19 status, age in years and sex. The repertoires were made available in a free public database intended to serve as a resource for research on the immune response to SARS-CoV-2. Paper-wide results and their limitations: The amount of clinical and demographic metadata varied by source and participant and was provided uncurated.

Unmatched junction bases come to 6, with V trimmed by 6 bases and J by 6 bases. Including the terminal cysteine and phenylalanine, the CDR3 comprises 15 residues. Kept here is only the CDR3 DNA, which spans 45 bases and is read in frame from base 1. The germline V gene encodes CDR1 SGHRS and CDR2 YFSETQ. As regards this clone: Its antigen remains undetermined. Base quality data are lacking; no much larger clone is found one base away.

Collaborating institutions collected whole blood in K2EDTA tubes following their own protocols. For TCRbeta analysis, collaborators shipped samples in one of three forms: frozen whole blood, isolated PBMCs, or DNA extracted from either of those sample types. The immunoSEQ Assay, a bias-controlled multiplex PCR, was used to amplify TCRbeta CDR3 regions from genomic DNA. In the authors' own workflow: Nucleated cell counts per sample were estimated from amplification of reference gene primers within the assay. To quantify the absolute abundance of each unique TCRbeta CDR3 rearrangement, sequence reads were collapsed and filtered. For each sample, productive Simpson clonality was calculated as the square root of Simpson's diversity index across productive rearrangements. TCRdb provides this immuneACCESS table in a form limited to in-frame rearrangements. Some clones are lacking; in checked studies, under half of them reflect an unresolved V gene, and why the rest are absent is not known. Clone size and V and J calls were adopted from that table, with D and trimming inferred from the DNA. Present in this sample are some 76,000 clones, roughly 89% of which were seen just once. The leading ten clones occupy less than 0.65% of the sample.

The TCR comes from a man aged 55 to 70 with acute or convalescent COVID-19. What was sequenced was peripheral blood. The chain couples TRBV5-1 to TRBJ2-2; 12 central nucleotides agree with TRBD1. The CDR3 protein sequence reads: CASTSGQGAPGELFF. In nucleotides, the sequence is TGCGCCAGCACCTCGGGACAGGGGGCGCCCGGGGAGCTGTTTTTT.